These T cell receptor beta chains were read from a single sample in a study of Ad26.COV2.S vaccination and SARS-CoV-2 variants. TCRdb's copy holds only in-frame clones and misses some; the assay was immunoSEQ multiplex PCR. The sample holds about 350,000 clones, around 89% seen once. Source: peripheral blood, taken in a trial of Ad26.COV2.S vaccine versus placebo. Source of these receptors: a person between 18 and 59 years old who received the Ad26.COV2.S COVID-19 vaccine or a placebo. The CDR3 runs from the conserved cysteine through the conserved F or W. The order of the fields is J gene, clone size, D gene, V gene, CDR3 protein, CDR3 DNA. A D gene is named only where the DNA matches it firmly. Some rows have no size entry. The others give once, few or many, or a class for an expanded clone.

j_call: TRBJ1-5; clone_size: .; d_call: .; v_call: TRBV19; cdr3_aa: CASKQLGERPQHF; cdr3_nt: TGTGCCAGTAAACAGCTCGGGGAAAGGCCCCAGCATTTT
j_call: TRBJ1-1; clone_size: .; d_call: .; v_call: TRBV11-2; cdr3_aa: CASSTSRGGEAFF; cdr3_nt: TGTGCCAGCAGCACTTCCCGAGGGGGTGAAGCTTTCTTT
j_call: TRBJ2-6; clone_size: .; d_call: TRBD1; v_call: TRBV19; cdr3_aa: CASSIGTGSSGANVLTF; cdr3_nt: TGTGCCAGTAGTATAGGGACAGGTAGCTCTGGGGCCAACGTCCTGACTTTC
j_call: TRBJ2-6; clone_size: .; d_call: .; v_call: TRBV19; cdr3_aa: CASSPRGSGANVLTF; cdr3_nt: TGTGCCAGTAGTCCCCGCGGGTCTGGGGCCAACGTCCTGACTTTC
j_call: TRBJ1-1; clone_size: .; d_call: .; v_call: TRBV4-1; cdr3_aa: CASSQLMNTEAFF; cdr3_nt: TGCGCCAGCAGCCAACTTATGAACACTGAAGCTTTCTTT
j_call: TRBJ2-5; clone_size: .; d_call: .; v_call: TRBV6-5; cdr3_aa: CASSLDWGKETQYF; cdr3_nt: TGTGCCAGCAGTTTGGACTGGGGGAAAGAGACCCAGTACTTC
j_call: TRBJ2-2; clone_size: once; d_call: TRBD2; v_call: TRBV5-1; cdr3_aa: CASRFSGRATGELFF; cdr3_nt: TGCGCCAGCAGGTTCAGCGGGAGGGCAACCGGGGAGCTGTTTTTT
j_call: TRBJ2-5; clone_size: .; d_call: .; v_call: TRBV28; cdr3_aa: CASSRLYAGGTGAQYF; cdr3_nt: TGTGCCAGCAGTAGGTTGTATGCGGGAGGGACAGGGGCCCAGTACTTC
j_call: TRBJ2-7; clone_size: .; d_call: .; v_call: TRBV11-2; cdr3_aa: CASSNNPGEGEQYF; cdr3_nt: TGTGCCAGCAGCAATAATCCGGGAGAGGGGGAGCAGTACTTC
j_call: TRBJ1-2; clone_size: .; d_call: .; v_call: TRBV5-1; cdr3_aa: CASSLLASKADGYTF; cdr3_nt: TGCGCCAGCAGCTTGTTAGCCTCTAAAGCTGATGGCTACACCTTC
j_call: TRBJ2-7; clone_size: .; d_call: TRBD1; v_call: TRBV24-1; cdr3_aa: CATSQAPGQGESYEQYF; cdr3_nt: TGTGCCACCAGTCAAGCCCCGGGACAGGGCGAATCCTACGAGCAGTACTTC
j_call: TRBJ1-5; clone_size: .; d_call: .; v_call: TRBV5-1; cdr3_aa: CASSLTGSKPQHF; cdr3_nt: TGCGCCAGCAGCTTGACAGGGAGTAAGCCCCAGCATTTT
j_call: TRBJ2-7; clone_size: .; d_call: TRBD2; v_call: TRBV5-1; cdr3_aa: CASSFRAGAYEQYF; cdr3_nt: TGCGCCAGCAGCTTCCGGGCGGGGGCCTACGAGCAGTACTTC
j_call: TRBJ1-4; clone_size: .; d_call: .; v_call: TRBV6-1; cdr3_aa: CASSEGGRRNEKLFF; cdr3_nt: TGTGCCAGCAGTGAAGGGGGTCGGCGTAATGAAAAACTGTTTTTT
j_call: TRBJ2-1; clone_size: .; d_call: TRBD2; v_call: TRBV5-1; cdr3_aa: CASSSPLAMDEQFF; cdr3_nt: TGCGCCAGCAGCTCGCCACTAGCGATGGATGAGCAGTTCTTC
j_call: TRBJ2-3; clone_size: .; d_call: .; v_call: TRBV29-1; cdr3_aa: CSVGGDSTDTQYF; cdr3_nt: TGCAGCGTTGGGGGCGATAGCACAGATACGCAGTATTTT
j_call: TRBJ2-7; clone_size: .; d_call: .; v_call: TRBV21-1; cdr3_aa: CASSKGSGPPNSYEQYF; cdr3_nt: TGTGCCAGCAGCAAAGGATCGGGACCCCCCAACTCCTACGAGCAGTACTTC
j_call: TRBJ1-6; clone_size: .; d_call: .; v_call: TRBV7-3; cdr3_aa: CASSLRGGNSPLHF; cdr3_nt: TGTGCCAGCAGCTTAAGAGGGGGTAATTCACCCCTCCACTTT
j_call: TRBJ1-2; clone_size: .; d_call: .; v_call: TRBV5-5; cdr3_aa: CASSDGNNYGYTF; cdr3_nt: TGTGCCAGCTCGGACGGGAATAACTATGGCTACACCTTC
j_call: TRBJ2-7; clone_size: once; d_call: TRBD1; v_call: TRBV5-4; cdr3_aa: CASSLDRGHEQYF; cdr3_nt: TGTGCCAGCAGCTTGGACAGGGGCCACGAGCAGTACTTC
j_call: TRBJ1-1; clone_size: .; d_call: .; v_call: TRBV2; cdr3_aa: CASRIEGANTEAFF; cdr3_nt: TGTGCCAGCCGGATTGAAGGGGCTAACACTGAAGCTTTCTTT
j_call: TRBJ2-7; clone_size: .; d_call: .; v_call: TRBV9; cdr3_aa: CASSVRSREQYF; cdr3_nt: TGTGCCAGCAGCGTAAGGTCGCGGGAGCAGTACTTC
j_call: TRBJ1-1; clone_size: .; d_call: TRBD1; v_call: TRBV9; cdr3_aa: CASSVQQGTEAFF; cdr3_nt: TGTGCCAGCAGCGTACAACAGGGGACTGAAGCTTTCTTT
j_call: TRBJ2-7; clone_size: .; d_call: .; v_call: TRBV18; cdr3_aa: CASSPRGTYEQYF; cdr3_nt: TGTGCCAGCTCACCACGGGGTACCTACGAGCAGTACTTC